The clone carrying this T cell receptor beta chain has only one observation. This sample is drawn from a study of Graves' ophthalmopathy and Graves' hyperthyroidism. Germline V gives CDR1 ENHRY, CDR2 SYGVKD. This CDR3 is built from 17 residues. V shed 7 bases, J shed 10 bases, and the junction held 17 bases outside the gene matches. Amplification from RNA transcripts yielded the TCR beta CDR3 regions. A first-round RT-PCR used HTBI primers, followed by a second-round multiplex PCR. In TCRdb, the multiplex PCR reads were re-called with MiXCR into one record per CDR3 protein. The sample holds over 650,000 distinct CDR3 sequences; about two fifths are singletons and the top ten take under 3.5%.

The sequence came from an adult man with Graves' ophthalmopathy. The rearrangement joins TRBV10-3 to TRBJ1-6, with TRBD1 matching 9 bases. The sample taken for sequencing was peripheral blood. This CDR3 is CAIKSRTGQGFGSPLHF. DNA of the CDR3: TGTGCCATCAAAAGTCGTACGGGACAGGGATTTGGGTCACCCCTCCACTTT.